The following is a TCR beta chain sequence with its context. Antigen unknown. This entry comes from a study of T-cell memory formation after mild COVID-19. Across the study: TCR clustering was largely donor specific.

This CDR3 contains 15 residues. The V end lost 0 bases, the J end lost 1 base, and 7 bases lay between the germline ends. Germline CDR1 reads LGHNA; CDR2 reads YSLEER. Constant-segment primers and 5'RACE yielded cDNA libraries for TCR alpha and TCR beta, each carrying sample barcodes and UMIs. Using its own MiXCR run on the 5' RACE reads, TCRdb lists one record per CDR3 protein. The table lists around 390,000 distinct CDR3 sequences, 16% of them singletons. Study-level findings and limits: Later expanders leaned CD4+, whereas clones that contracted between day 15 and 85 were balanced CD4/CD8.

This TCR derives from a man younger than 35 who had mild COVID-19 (a few samples of this study predate the infection). Cell type and time point are not known. The sample taken for sequencing was PBMCs or a T cell subset sorted from them (not recorded which). The rearrangement links TRBV4-3 to TRBJ2-1; D not certain. CDR3 sequence: CASSQDLGSYNEQFF. The DNA of the CDR3 is TGCGCCAGCAGCCAAGATCTTGGGTCCTACAATGAGCAGTTCTTC.